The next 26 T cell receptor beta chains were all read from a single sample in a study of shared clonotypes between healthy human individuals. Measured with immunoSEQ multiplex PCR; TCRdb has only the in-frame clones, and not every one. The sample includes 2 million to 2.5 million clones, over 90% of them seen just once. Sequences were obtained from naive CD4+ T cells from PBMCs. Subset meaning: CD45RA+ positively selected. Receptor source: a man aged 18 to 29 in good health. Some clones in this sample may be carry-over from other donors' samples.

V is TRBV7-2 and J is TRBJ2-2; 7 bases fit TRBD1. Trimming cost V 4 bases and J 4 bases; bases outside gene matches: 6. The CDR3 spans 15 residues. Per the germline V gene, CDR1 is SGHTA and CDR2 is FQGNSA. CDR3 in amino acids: CASSSKQGSTGELFF. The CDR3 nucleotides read TGTGCCAGCAGCTCGAAACAGGGGTCCACCGGGGAGCTGTTTTTT.

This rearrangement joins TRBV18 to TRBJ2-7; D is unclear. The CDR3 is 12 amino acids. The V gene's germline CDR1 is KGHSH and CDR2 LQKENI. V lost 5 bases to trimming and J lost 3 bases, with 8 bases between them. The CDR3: CASSTTRYEQYF. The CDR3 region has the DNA TGTGCCAGCTCAACCACCCGCTACGAGCAGTACTTC. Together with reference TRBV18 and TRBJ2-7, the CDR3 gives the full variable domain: NAGVMQNPRHLVRRRGQEARLRCSPMKGHSHVYWYRQLPEEGLKFMVYLQKENIIDESGMPKERFSAEFPKEGPSILRIQQVVRGDSAAYFCASSTTRYEQYFGPGTRLTVT.

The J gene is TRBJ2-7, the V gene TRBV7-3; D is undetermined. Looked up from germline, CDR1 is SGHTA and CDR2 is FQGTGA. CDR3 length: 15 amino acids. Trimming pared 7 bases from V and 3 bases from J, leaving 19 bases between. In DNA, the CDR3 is TGTGCCAGCACCACCTGGTTGCGGAGCTACTACGAGCAGTACTTC. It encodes CASTTWLRSYYEQYF.

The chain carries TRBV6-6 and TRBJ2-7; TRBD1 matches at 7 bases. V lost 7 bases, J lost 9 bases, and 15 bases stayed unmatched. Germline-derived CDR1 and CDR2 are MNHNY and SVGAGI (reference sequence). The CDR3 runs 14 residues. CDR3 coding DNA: TGTGCCAGCACCCAGACAGGGATCCCCGCGGGGCAGTACTTC. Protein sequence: CASTQTGIPAGQYF.

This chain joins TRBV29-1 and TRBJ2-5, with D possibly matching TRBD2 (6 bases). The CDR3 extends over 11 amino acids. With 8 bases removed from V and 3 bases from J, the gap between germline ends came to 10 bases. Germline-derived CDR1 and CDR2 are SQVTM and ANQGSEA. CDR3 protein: CSPGGEETQYF. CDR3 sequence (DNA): TGCAGCCCTGGAGGGGAAGAGACCCAGTACTTC.

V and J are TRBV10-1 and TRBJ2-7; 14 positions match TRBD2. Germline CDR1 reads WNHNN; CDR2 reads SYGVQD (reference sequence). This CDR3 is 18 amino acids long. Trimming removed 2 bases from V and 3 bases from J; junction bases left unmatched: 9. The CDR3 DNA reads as TGCGCCAGCAGTGAGGGACTAGCGGGAGGAAGCGGCCTCTACGAGCAGTACTTC. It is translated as CASSEGLAGGSGLYEQYF.

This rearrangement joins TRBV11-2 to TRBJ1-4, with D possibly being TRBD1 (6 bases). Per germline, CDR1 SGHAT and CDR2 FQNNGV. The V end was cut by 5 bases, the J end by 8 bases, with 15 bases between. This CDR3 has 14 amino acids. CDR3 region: CASSTRAGVEKLFF. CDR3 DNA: TGTGCCAGCAGCACCAGGGCAGGGGTGGAAAAACTGTTTTTT.

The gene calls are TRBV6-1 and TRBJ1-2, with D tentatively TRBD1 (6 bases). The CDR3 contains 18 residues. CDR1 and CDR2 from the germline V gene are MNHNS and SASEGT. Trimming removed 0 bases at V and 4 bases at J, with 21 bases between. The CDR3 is CASSEARGGTITLYGYTF. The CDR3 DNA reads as TGTGCCAGCAGTGAAGCGAGGGGGGGAACTATAACGCTCTATGGCTACACCTTC.

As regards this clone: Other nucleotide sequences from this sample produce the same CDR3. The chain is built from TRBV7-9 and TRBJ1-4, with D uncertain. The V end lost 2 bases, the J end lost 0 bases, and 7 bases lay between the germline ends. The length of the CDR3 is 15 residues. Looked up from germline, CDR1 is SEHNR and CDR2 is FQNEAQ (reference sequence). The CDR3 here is CASSLTGATNEKLFF. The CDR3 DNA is TGTGCCAGCAGCTTAACTGGTGCAACTAATGAAAAACTGTTTTTT.

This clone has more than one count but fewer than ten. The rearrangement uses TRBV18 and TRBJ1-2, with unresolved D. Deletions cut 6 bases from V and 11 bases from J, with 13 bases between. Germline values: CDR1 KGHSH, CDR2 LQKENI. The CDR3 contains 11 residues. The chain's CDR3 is CASSPDPVYTF. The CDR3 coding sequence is TGTGCCAGCTCGCCCGATCCGGTTTACACCTTC.

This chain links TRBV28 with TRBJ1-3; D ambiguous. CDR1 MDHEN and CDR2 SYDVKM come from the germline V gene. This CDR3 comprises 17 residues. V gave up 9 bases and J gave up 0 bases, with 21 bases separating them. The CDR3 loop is CASTALSPPLSGNTIYF. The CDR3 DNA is TGTGCCAGTACGGCCCTCTCCCCACCTCTCTCTGGAAACACCATATATTTT.

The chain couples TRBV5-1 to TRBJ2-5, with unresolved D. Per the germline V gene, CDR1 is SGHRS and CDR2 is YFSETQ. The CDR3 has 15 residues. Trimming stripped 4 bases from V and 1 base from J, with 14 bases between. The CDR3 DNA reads TGCGCCAGCAGCCCAACCCCCCCGGCCCAAGAGACCCAGTACTTC. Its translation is CASSPTPPAQETQYF.

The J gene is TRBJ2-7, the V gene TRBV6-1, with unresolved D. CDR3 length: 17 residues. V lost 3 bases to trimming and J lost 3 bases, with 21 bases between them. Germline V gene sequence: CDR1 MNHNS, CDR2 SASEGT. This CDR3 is CASSESFMVQALYEQYF. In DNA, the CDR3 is TGTGCCAGCAGTGAGTCATTTATGGTGCAGGCCCTCTACGAGCAGTACTTC.

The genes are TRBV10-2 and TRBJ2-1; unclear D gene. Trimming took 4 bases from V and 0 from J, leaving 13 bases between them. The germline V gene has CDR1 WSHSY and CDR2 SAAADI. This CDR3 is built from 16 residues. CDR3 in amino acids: CASSGSAWSSYNEQFF. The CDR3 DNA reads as TGCGCCAGCAGTGGGTCAGCGTGGAGCTCCTACAATGAGCAGTTCTTC.

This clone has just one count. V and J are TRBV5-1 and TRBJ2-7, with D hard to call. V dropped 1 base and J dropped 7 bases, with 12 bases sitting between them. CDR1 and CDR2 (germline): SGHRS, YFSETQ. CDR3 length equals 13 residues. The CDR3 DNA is TGCGCCAGCAGCTTGAAGGGTTTGGGTGAGCAGTACTTC. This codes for CASSLKGLGEQYF. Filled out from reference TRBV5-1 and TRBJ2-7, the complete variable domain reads KAGVTQTPRYLIKTRGQQVTLSCSPISGHRSVSWYQQTPGQGLQFLFEYFSETQRNKGNFPGRFSGRQFSNSRSEMNVSTLELGDSALYLCASSLKGLGEQYFGPGTRLTVT.

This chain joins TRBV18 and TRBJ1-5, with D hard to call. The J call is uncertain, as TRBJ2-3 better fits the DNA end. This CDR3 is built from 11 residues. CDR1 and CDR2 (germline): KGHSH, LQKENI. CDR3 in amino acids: CASSPPWPQYF. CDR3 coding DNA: TGTGCCAGCTCACCACCGTGGCCCCAGTATTTT.

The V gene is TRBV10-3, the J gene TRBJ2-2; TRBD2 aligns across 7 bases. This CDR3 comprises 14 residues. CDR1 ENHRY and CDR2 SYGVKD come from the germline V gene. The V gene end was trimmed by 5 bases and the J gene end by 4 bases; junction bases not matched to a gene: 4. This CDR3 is CAISRGGPTGELFF. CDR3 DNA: TGTGCCATCAGTCGGGGAGGGCCCACCGGGGAGCTGTTTTTT.

The CDR3 coding sequence is TGTGCCAGCAGCTTAGACAGGGGTTTGTACACTGAAGCTTTCTTT. Residues: CASSLDRGLYTEAFF. The chain carries TRBV11-2 and TRBJ1-1, with a tentative D call TRBD1 (6 bases). Germline V lookup: CDR1 SGHAT, CDR2 FQNNGV. This CDR3 comprises 15 residues. The V end was cut by 0 bases, the J end by 3 bases, with 11 bases between. Combining the CDR3 with reference TRBV11-2 and TRBJ1-1 gives the whole variable domain EAGVAQSPRYKIIEKRQSVAFWCNPISGHATLYWYQQILGQGPKLLIQFQNNGVVDDSQLPKDRFSAERLKGVDSTLKIQPAKLEDSAVYLCASSLDRGLYTEAFFGQGTRLTVV.

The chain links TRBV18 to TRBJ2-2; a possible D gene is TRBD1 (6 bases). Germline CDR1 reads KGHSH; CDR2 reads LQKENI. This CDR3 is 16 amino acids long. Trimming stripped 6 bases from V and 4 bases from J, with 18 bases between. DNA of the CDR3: TGTGCCAGCTCCTACGGACGTGGGGGCGTCACCGGGGAGCTGTTTTTT. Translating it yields CASSYGRGGVTGELFF.

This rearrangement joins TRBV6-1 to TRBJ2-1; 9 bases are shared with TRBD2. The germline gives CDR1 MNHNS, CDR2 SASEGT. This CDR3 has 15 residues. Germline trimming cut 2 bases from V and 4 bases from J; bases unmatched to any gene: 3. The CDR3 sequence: CASSETLAGYNEQFF. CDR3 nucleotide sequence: TGTGCCAGCAGTGAAACACTAGCGGGTTACAATGAGCAGTTCTTC.

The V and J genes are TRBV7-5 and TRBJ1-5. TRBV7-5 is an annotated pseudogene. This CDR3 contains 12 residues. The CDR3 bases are TGTGCCAGAAGCTTAAGGTATCAGCCCCAGCATTTT. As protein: CARSLRYQPQHF.

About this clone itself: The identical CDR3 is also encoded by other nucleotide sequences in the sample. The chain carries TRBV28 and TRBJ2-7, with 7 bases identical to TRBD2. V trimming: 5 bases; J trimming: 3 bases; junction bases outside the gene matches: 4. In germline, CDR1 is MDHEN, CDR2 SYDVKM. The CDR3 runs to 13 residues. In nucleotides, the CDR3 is TGTGCCAGCAGTCGAGCGGGGAGCTACGAGCAGTACTTC. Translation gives CASSRAGSYEQYF. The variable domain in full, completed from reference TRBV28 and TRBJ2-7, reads DVKVTQSSRYLVKRTGEKVFLECVQDMDHENMFWYRQDPGLGLRLIYFSYDVKMKEKGDIPEGYSVSREKKERFSLILESASTNQTSMYLCASSRAGSYEQYFGPGTRLTVT.

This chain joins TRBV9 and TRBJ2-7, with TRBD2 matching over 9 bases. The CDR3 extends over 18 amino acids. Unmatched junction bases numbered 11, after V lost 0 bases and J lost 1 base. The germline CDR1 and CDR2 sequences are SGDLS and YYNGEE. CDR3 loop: CASSVGDSGSYRSYEQYF. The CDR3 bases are TGTGCCAGCAGCGTAGGGGATAGCGGGAGCTATCGGTCCTACGAGCAGTACTTC.

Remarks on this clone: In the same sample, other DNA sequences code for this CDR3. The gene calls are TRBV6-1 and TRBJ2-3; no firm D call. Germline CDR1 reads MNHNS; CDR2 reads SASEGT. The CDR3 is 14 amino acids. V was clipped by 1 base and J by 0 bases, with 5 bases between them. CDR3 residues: CASSEGLSTDTQYF. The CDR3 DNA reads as TGTGCCAGCAGTGAAGGTCTAAGCACAGATACGCAGTATTTT.

The CDR3 coding sequence is TGCGCCAGCAGCTCCGGGACTAGCGGGATTACCGGGGAGCTGTTTTTT. This sequence encodes CASSSGTSGITGELFF. The chain uses TRBV5-1 and TRBJ2-2, with 13 bases fitting TRBD2. This CDR3 has 16 amino acids. V lost 3 bases to trimming and J lost 5 bases; unmatched junction nucleotides: 4. CDR1 SGHRS and CDR2 YFSETQ come from the germline V gene.

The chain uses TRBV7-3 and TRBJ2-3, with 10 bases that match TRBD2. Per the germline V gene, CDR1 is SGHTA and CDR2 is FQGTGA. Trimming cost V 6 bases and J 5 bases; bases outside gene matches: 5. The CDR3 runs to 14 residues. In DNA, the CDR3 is TGTGCCAGCAGTCCAGGGACTAGCGTAGATACGCAGTATTTT. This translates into CASSPGTSVDTQYF.